This entry lists 28 T cell receptor beta chains sequenced from one sample in a study of T cell clonality in common variable immunodeficiency. These TCRs are of unknown antigen specificity. Clones were read by immunoSEQ multiplex PCR, and TCRdb kept only the in-frame ones, dropping some. Listed for the sample are around 33,000 clones, none seen a single time. Regarding the study as a whole: Fewer deletions and N-nucleotide insertions were reportedly seen in common variable immunodeficiency TCR beta sequences.

Sequenced sample: peripheral blood mononuclear cells. The receptors here all came from a human donor with common variable immunodeficiency.

This clone was seen more than once but under ten times. The observed sequence ends 3 residues before the CDR3 terminus, with the missing tail filled in from the germline J gene. The genes are TRBV5-1 and TRBJ2-3; 10 bases agree with TRBD1. The V gene's germline CDR1 is SGHRS and CDR2 YFSETQ. CDR3 length: 14 residues. J lost 3 bases, V lost 8 bases, and 6 bases had no gene match. This chain's CDR3 is CASHGTGVTDTQYF. The CDR3 DNA, read in part, is TGCGCCAGTCACGGGACAGGGGTAACAGATACG.

Comment on this clone: The sequence runs out 3 residues before the end of the CDR3; the remainder is reconstructed from the germline J gene. The chain is built from TRBV20-1 and TRBJ2-1; TRBD2 aligns across 16 bases. The CDR3 spans 16 residues. With 4 bases clipped from V and 8 bases from J, the junction kept 8 bases outside the gene matches. Per germline, CDR1 DFQATT and CDR2 SNEGSKA (reference sequence). CDR3 loop: CSATGTSGRAWDEQFF. The CDR3 bases that were read are TGCAGTGCTACCGGGACTAGCGGGAGGGCCTGGGATGAG.

A word on this clone: The observed sequence ends 3 residues before the CDR3 terminus, with the missing tail filled in from the germline J gene. The J gene is TRBJ1-5, the V gene TRBV30; no firm D call. Trimming cost V 5 bases and J 2 bases, with 7 bases left between them. The CDR3 is 12 amino acids. In germline, CDR1 is GTSNPN, CDR2 SVGIG (reference sequence). Partial CDR3 DNA: TGTGCCTGGGTGGGCTGCAATCAGCCC. Its protein product is CAWVGCNQP. The full CDR3 protein reads CAWVGCNQPQHF.

Ten or more counts support this clone. The read terminates 3 residues ahead of where the CDR3 ends, so the germline J gene completes it. The chain carries TRBV27 and TRBJ2-1, with 7 bases lining up with TRBD1. The V and J ends lost 4 bases and 1 base, in that order; junction bases with no gene match: 10. This CDR3 has 17 residues. Per germline, CDR1 MNHEY and CDR2 SMNVEV (reference sequence). The CDR3 DNA, read in part, is TGTGCCAGCAGTTCCCCGGAATTCAGGGGGTCCTACAATGAG. Translating gives CASSSPEFRGSYNE. The whole CDR3 is CASSSPEFRGSYNEQFF.

In the case of this clone: The CDR3 goes on 3 residues after the read ends, and that part is filled in from the germline J gene. This chain links TRBV2 with TRBJ2-7; 11 bases agree with TRBD2. Germline loops: CDR1 SNHLY, CDR2 FYNNEI. The length of the CDR3 is 14 residues. With 6 bases clipped from V and 2 bases from J, the junction kept 3 bases outside the gene matches. The sequenced part of the CDR3 DNA is TGTGCCAGCAGACCTAGCGGGAGGACCTACGAG. Translation gives CASRPSGRTYE. The whole CDR3 sequence reads CASRPSGRTYEQYF.

The sample holds many counts of this clone. The read halts 3 residues ahead of the CDR3 end, with the missing end drawn from the germline J gene. This rearrangement joins TRBV5-1 to TRBJ1-4; tentative D call: TRBD1 (6 bases). The CDR3 runs 14 residues. Trimming shortened V by 3 bases and J by 8 bases, and 14 bases separated the two germline ends. Germline V CDR1 and CDR2: SGHRS, YFSETQ. CDR3 DNA (partial): TGCGCCAGCAGCTCCCCAGGGGAAGGAGAAAAA. Residues: CASSSPGEGEK. The entire CDR3 reads CASSSPGEGEKLFF. Combining the CDR3 with reference TRBV5-1 and TRBJ1-4 gives the whole variable domain KAGVTQTPRYLIKTRGQQVTLSCSPISGHRSVSWYQQTPGQGLQFLFEYFSETQRNKGNFPGRFSGRQFSNSRSEMNVSTLELGDSALYLCASSSPGEGEKLFFGSGTQLSVL.

This clone was seen repeatedly, ten times or more. The CDR3 extends 3 residues past the end of the read, so its final part is completed from the germline J gene. The genes are TRBV6-1 and TRBJ1-2; 8 nucleotides align to TRBD1. The CDR3 contains 14 residues. Germline trimming cut 4 bases from V and 6 bases from J; bases unmatched to any gene: 7. The germline gives CDR1 MNHNS, CDR2 SASEGT. CDR3 DNA (partial): TGTGCCAGCAGTGGGGACAGGTGGTCCGATGGC. Its protein product is CASSGDRWSDG. The whole CDR3 protein reads CASSGDRWSDGYTF.

In its sample, this clone was seen many times. The observed sequence ends 3 residues before the CDR3 terminus, with the missing tail filled in from the germline J gene. V and J are TRBV4-2 and TRBJ1-2; D possibly corresponds to TRBD1 (6 bases). CDR1 and CDR2 from the germline V gene are LGHNA and YNFKEQ. This CDR3 is 15 amino acids long. V was pared by 0 bases and J by 4 bases, with 12 bases between. CDR3 DNA, as far as it was read: TGTGCCAGCAGCCAAGAGGGACAAGTGATCTATGGC. This sequence encodes CASSQEGQVIYG. From start to end, the CDR3 is CASSQEGQVIYGYTF.

This clone was detected many times. Read sequence stops 3 residues before the CDR3 end, and the germline J gene provides the missing end. The genes are TRBV6-2 or TRBV6-3 and TRBJ2-7; the match to TRBD2 covers 8 bases. The CDR3 has 16 amino acids. Germline V lookup: CDR1 MNHEY, CDR2 SVGEGT. V shed 6 bases and J 5 bases; nucleotides not matched to a gene: 15. CDR3 bases read: TGTGCCAGCAGGGAAGAAGTAGCGGGGTGGAGAGACGAG. Its protein product is CASREEVAGWRDE. The entire CDR3 sequence reads CASREEVAGWRDEQYF.

This clone has only a few counts. The read ends 3 residues early relative to the CDR3; the germline J gene fills the gap. The sample has other DNA sequences that encode this CDR3 too. The chain uses TRBV18 and TRBJ1-1; no firm D call. The CDR3 length is 13 residues. The germline CDR1 and CDR2 sequences are KGHSH and LQKENI. Trimming took off 1 base at V and 1 base at J, with 4 bases between the two ends. The sequenced part of the CDR3 DNA is TGTGCCAGCTCACCACAGGGGAACACTGAA. Protein product: CASSPQGNTE. The CDR3 in full is CASSPQGNTEAFF.

In its sample, this clone was seen many times. The CDR3 end falls 3 residues outside the read, so it is completed with the germline J gene. The chain uses TRBV20-1 and TRBJ2-5; the match to TRBD2 covers 15 bases. This CDR3 has 15 amino acids. The V and J ends lost 8 bases and 5 bases, in that order; junction bases with no gene match: 9. Germline CDR1 is DFQATT and CDR2 is SNEGSKA (reference sequence). The CDR3 sequence is CSLGLAGGPGETQYF. CDR3 DNA (partial): TGCAGTCTCGGACTAGCGGGAGGGCCAGGGGAGACC.

In this sample, this clone turned up many times. The read halts 3 residues ahead of the CDR3 end, with the missing end drawn from the germline J gene. V gene TRBV18 combines with J gene TRBJ1-2; 7 nucleotides line up with TRBD1. Germline V gene sequence: CDR1 KGHSH, CDR2 LQKENI. The V segment lost 4 bases and the J segment 3 bases; nucleotides outside the gene matches: 5. The CDR3 runs 14 residues. The chain's CDR3 is CASSQTGDHYGYTF. The CDR3 bases that were read are TGTGCCAGCTCACAAACAGGGGATCACTATGGC.

This clone appeared many times. The read falls 3 residues short of the CDR3 end, and the missing part is taken from the germline J gene. The gene calls are TRBV6-1 and TRBJ2-7; 16 bases are shared with TRBD2. There are 17 residues in the CDR3. The trim removed 6 bases at V and 1 base at J, leaving 6 bases unmatched. Per germline, CDR1 MNHNS and CDR2 SASEGT. Partial CDR3 DNA: TGTGCCAGCAGAGAATCGGGACTAGCGGGAGGGTCCTACGAG. Protein: CASRESGLAGGSYE. The complete CDR3 protein is CASRESGLAGGSYEQYF.

This clone was seen more than once but under ten times. The missing CDR3 end, 3 residues past where the read stops, is filled in from the germline J gene. The chain recombines TRBV19 with TRBJ1-2, with D perhaps TRBD1 (6 bases). Germline V gene sequence: CDR1 LNHDA, CDR2 SQIVND (reference sequence). Between the trimmed V and J ends, which lost 5 bases and 7 bases, there was a span of 11 bases. The CDR3 is made up of 12 amino acids. CDR3 DNA (partial): TGTGCCAGTAGTTTCAGGGGTTCTGGC. It encodes CASSFRGSG. The CDR3, in full, reads CASSFRGSGYTF.

The DNA read from the CDR3 is TGTGCCAGTAGTACAAGACGGGGGAGCGGGAGGTCCTCAGCCAAAAACATT. Protein sequence: CASSTRRGSGRSSAKNI. The CDR3 as a whole reads CASSTRRGSGRSSAKNIQYF. The gene calls are TRBV19 and TRBJ2-4, with 9 bases aligning to TRBD2. From the germline J gene comes the end of the CDR3, since the read stops 3 residues before it. J lost 0 bases, V lost 4 bases, and 16 bases had no gene match. This CDR3 is built from 20 residues. CDR1 and CDR2 (germline): LNHDA, SQIVND (reference sequence).

This clone was observed a handful of times. Sequencing ends 3 residues short of the CDR3 end; the germline J gene provides the rest. V gene TRBV7-2 combines with J gene TRBJ1-5; D possibly corresponds to TRBD1 (6 bases). This CDR3 has 13 residues. Germline-derived CDR1 and CDR2 are SGHTA and FQGNSA. The germline V and J ends were trimmed by 5 bases and 6 bases, with 11 bases remaining between them. CDR3 sequence reads: CASSPRTAQPQHF. Partial CDR3 DNA: TGTGCCAGCAGCCCCCGGACAGCTCAGCCC.

In its sample, this clone was seen many times. The read halts 3 residues ahead of the CDR3 end, with the missing end drawn from the germline J gene. The genes are TRBV6-1 and TRBJ2-7, with TRBD2 matching 10 bases. CDR3 length: 15 amino acids. With V trimmed by 4 bases and J by 2 bases, 5 bases remained unmatched. Germline CDR1 reads MNHNS; CDR2 reads SASEGT. CDR3 amino acids: CASSGGLAGAYEQYF. The sequenced CDR3 bases are TGTGCCAGCAGTGGAGGGCTAGCGGGAGCCTACGAG.

As for this clone: The CDR3 goes on 3 residues after the read ends, and that part is filled in from the germline J gene. J is TRBJ1-5 and V is TRBV6-2 or TRBV6-3; 10 nucleotides align to TRBD1. The length of the CDR3 is 16 residues. In germline, CDR1 is MNHEY, CDR2 SVGEGT. V lost 4 bases, J lost 5 bases, and 8 bases stayed unmatched. CDR3 bases read: TGTGCCAGCAGTTTACTAGGGACAGGGGAACATCAGCCC. Protein sequence: CASSLLGTGEHQP. The CDR3 reads in full as CASSLLGTGEHQPQHF.

As to this clone: The read stops 3 residues short of the end of the CDR3; the missing end is completed from the germline J gene. V is TRBV6-4 and J is TRBJ1-2; no definite D call. The CDR3 spans 13 residues. Trimming left V 5 bases short and J 4 bases short, with 11 bases between. Germline V lookup: CDR1 MRHNA, CDR2 SNTAGT. The CDR3 here is CASSYLNSYGYTF. CDR3 bases read: TGTGCCAGCAGTTACTTGAACAGCTATGGC.

With respect to this clone: The read finishes 3 residues shy of the CDR3 end, and the germline J gene is used to complete it. The genes are TRBV7-9 and TRBJ2-1; D is perhaps TRBD1 (6 bases). Germline V gene sequence: CDR1 SEHNR, CDR2 FQNEAQ (reference sequence). This CDR3 contains 15 residues. The V gene lost 5 bases and the J gene lost 4 bases, with 15 bases spanning the gap. Partial CDR3 DNA: TGTGCCAGCAGCCCTGAGGGGGTGGGATACAATGAG. It codes for CASSPEGVGYNE. The full CDR3 protein is CASSPEGVGYNEQFF.

In this sample, this clone turned up many times. The read ends 3 residues before the CDR3 terminus; that terminus is restored from the germline J gene. The V and J genes are TRBV5-4 and TRBJ2-3, with 12 nucleotides matching TRBD2. The CDR3 has 16 residues. From germline, CDR1 is SGHNT and CDR2 YYREEE (reference sequence). V was clipped by 1 base and J by 7 bases; unmatched bases: 7. CDR3: CASSLTSGRSRYTQYF. The covered CDR3 bases are TGTGCCAGCAGCTTGACTAGCGGGAGGTCACGTTATACG.

On this clone: The read ends 3 residues shy of where the CDR3 ends; the end is completed using the germline J gene. The genes are TRBV7-3 and TRBJ2-1; 9 bases agree with TRBD2. Germline CDR1 reads SGHTA; CDR2 reads FQGTGA. The junction had 4 bases not matched to a gene; V was cut back by 1 base and J by 6 bases. This CDR3 is built from 15 residues. The CDR3: CASSLIAGAFNEQFF. Partial CDR3 DNA: TGTGCCAGCAGCTTAATAGCGGGAGCCTTCAATGAG.

Regarding this clone: The read finishes 3 residues shy of the CDR3 end, and the germline J gene is used to complete it. The chain recombines TRBV7-9 with TRBJ1-6, with D uncertain. The CDR3 has 14 residues. The germline gives CDR1 SEHNR, CDR2 FQNEAQ (reference sequence). V lost 4 bases, J lost 4 bases, and 8 bases lay in between. CDR3 loop: CASSSVPYNSPLHF. Incomplete CDR3 DNA: TGTGCCAGCAGCTCAGTACCTTATAATTCACCC.

Turning to this clone: The DNA ends 3 residues before the CDR3 does, and the rest of the CDR3 is filled in from the germline J gene. V is TRBV7-9 and J is TRBJ1-4; tentative D call: TRBD1 (6 bases). CDR1 and CDR2 (germline): SEHNR, FQNEAQ (reference sequence). The CDR3 runs to 15 residues. Deletions cut 6 bases from V and 10 bases from J, with 21 bases between. Partial CDR3 DNA: TGTGCCAGCAGTCCCAGGGGAGAGAGAGTAGGAAAA. Translated: CASSPRGERVGK. The CDR3 in its entirety is CASSPRGERVGKLFF.

This clone has at least ten counts. Read data end 3 residues before the CDR3 end; the end is taken from the germline J gene. The rearrangement uses TRBV18 and TRBJ2-1; no definite D call. The V gene's germline CDR1 is KGHSH and CDR2 LQKENI. CDR3 length equals 15 residues. V lost 2 bases and J 3 bases, leaving 11 bases between the germline ends. This chain's CDR3 is CASSPWLGDYNEQFF. The DNA read from the CDR3 is TGTGCCAGCTCACCATGGCTAGGAGACTACAATGAG.

This clone was seen repeatedly, ten times or more. Partial CDR3 DNA: TGTGCCAGCAGTATTGAGGGGTTTGATTCACCC. Translating gives CASSIEGFDSP. The full CDR3 protein reads CASSIEGFDSPLHF. This rearrangement joins TRBV5-4 to TRBJ1-6; the D gene is possibly TRBD1 (5 bases). The read halts 3 residues ahead of the CDR3 end, with the missing end drawn from the germline J gene. The CDR3 has 14 residues. Germline CDR1 reads SGHNT; CDR2 reads YYREEE (reference sequence). The ends were cut back, 5 bases at V and 8 bases at J, with 14 bases in the middle.

This clone came up many times. The sequence runs out 3 residues before the end of the CDR3; the remainder is reconstructed from the germline J gene. The chain combines TRBV7-2 with TRBJ1-1, with TRBD1 identical over 9 bases. The CDR3 has 13 amino acids. In germline, CDR1 is SGHTA, CDR2 FQGNSA. Partial CDR3 DNA: TGTGCCAGCAGGCCTACGACAGGGGGGAAA. It specifies CASRPTTGGK. The entire CDR3 reads CASRPTTGGKAFF.

This clone has a count of ten or more. Read sequence stops 3 residues before the CDR3 end, and the germline J gene provides the missing end. The chain combines TRBV5-4 with TRBJ1-5; 7 positions agree with TRBD1. The germline V gene encodes CDR1 SGHNT and CDR2 YYREEE (reference sequence). The V and J ends lost 2 bases and 4 bases, in that order; junction bases with no gene match: 0. The CDR3 is 13 residues long. CDR3 DNA, as far as it was read: TGTGCCAGCAGCTTACAGGGGAATCAGCCC. This gives the protein CASSLQGNQP. The entire CDR3 protein is CASSLQGNQPQHF.